The 9 T cell receptor beta chains in this list originate from one sample, sequenced in a study of T cell responses to AZD1222 COVID-19 vaccine. Clones were read by immunoSEQ multiplex PCR, and TCRdb kept only the in-frame ones, dropping some. This sample has over 85,000 clones; approximately 90% occur once, and the top ten carry about 7.8%. This specimen was peripheral blood, taken on day 0 of AZD1222 vaccination. The receptors stem from an adult in good health.

V usage is TRBV10-3 and J usage is TRBJ2-3; no definite D call. V was shortened by 2 bases and J by 5 bases, with 5 bases between the two germline ends. Germline CDR1 and CDR2: ENHRY and SYGVKD. The CDR3 spans 12 residues. CDR3 amino acids: CAISERGDTQYF. Written as DNA, the CDR3 is TGTGCCATCAGTGAGCGCGGAGATACGCAGTATTTT.

The chain is built from TRBV29-1 and TRBJ2-1; 11 positions match TRBD2. From germline, CDR1 is SQVTM and CDR2 ANQGSEA. With 7 bases clipped from V and 4 bases from J, the junction kept 6 bases outside the gene matches. The CDR3 is made up of 14 amino acids. The CDR3 nucleotides are TGCAGCGGCTCGAGGACTAGCGGGTACAATGAGCAGTTCTTC. Its translation is CSGSRTSGYNEQFF.

CDR3 protein: CASSPPGAGNQPQHF. Written as DNA, the CDR3 is TGTGCCAGTAGCCCCCCCGGGGCCGGTAATCAGCCCCAGCATTTT. This rearrangement joins TRBV19 to TRBJ1-5, with TRBD1 as a possible D gene (5 bases). CDR1 and CDR2 (germline): LNHDA, SQIVND (reference sequence). The length of the CDR3 is 15 residues. V was cut by 6 bases and J by 4 bases, with 16 bases left in between.

This chain uses TRBV6-1 with TRBJ1-2; unclear D gene. The CDR3 extends over 13 amino acids. CDR1 and CDR2 (germline): MNHNS, SASEGT. The V end lost 3 bases, the J end lost 4 bases, and 9 bases lay between the germline ends. The CDR3 is CASSEVTLYGYTF. The CDR3 nucleotides are TGTGCCAGCAGTGAGGTCACCCTCTATGGCTACACCTTC.

The chain uses TRBV2 and TRBJ1-5; D unresolved. V gave up 8 bases and J gave up 3 bases, with 14 bases separating them. Germline V lookup: CDR1 SNHLY, CDR2 FYNNEI. The CDR3 extends over 14 amino acids. DNA of the CDR3: TGTGCCAGCCGTGCGGATCCTCCCAATCAGCCCCAGCATTTT. It is translated as CASRADPPNQPQHF.

V usage is TRBV30 and J usage is TRBJ1-2; D is ambiguous. Germline lookup yields CDR1 GTSNPN and CDR2 SVGIG (reference sequence). V shed 4 bases and J shed 0 bases, with 9 bases lying between them. The CDR3 has 13 amino acids. CDR3 sequence reads: CAWNRHANYGYTF. The CDR3 DNA follows: TGTGCCTGGAACCGCCATGCTAACTATGGCTACACCTTC. Looking up the rest from reference TRBV30 and TRBJ1-2 gives the full variable domain: SQTIHQWPATLVQPVGSPLSLECTVEGTSNPNLYWYRQAAGRGLQLLFYSVGIGQISSEVPQNLSASRPQDRQFILSSKKLLLSDSGFYLCAWNRHANYGYTFGSGTRLTVV.

The J gene is TRBJ2-5, the V gene TRBV11-1; D is unresolved. This CDR3 region has 13 residues. Between the trimmed V and J ends, which lost 2 bases and 4 bases, there was a span of 8 bases. Per germline, CDR1 SGHAT and CDR2 FQDESV (reference sequence). The CDR3 nucleotides are TGTGCCAGCAGCTTATTGGGCCCAGAGACCCAGTACTTC. Residues: CASSLLGPETQYF.

V and J are TRBV6-5 and TRBJ1-1; 8 bases line up with TRBD1. Germline CDR1 reads MNHEY; CDR2 reads SVGAGI. Trimming at V came to 8 bases and at J to 7 bases, leaving 3 bases not matched to a gene. The CDR3 consists of 11 residues. The CDR3 region is CASGQGFEAFF. The CDR3 region has the DNA TGTGCCAGCGGACAGGGCTTTGAAGCTTTCTTT.

V usage is TRBV19 and J usage is TRBJ1-2; D call uncertain. The CDR3 contains 11 residues. CDR1 is LNHDA and CDR2 is SQIVND in the germline V gene (reference sequence). V lost 5 bases and J 7 bases, leaving 8 bases between the germline ends. The CDR3 DNA follows: TGTGCCAGTAGTGCCGGTACTGGCTACACCTTC. Translated: CASSAGTGYTF. The full variable domain, rest sourced from reference TRBV19 and TRBJ1-2, is DGGITQSPKYLFRKEGQNVTLSCEQNLNHDAMYWYRQDPGQGLRLIYYSQIVNDFQKGDIAEGYSVSREKKESFPLTVTSAQKNPTAFYLCASSAGTGYTFGSGTRLTVV.